This T cell receptor beta chain was identified during a study of blood T cell repertoires in COVID-19. Study summary: The United States, Italy and Spain supplied acute and convalescent COVID-19 samples. Sources were T cells, B-cell-depleted T cells, or PBMCs; the material itself was cDNA or gDNA.

As originally analysed: Reference gene primer amplification yielded estimated nucleated cell counts. Using immunoSEQ multiplex PCR, the repertoire was profiled, and TCRdb retains in-frame clones only, with some absent. V, J and clone size are those of that table, while D and trimming were read from the DNA. The table shows 200,000 to 300,000 clones, with around 90% occurring only once. V shed 1 base and J shed 3 bases, with 12 bases lying between them. Germline-derived CDR1 and CDR2 are LNHNV and YYDKDF (reference sequence). CDR3 length: 15 residues. Patients from Seattle were sampled longitudinally, starting during active infection.

The chain is built from TRBV15 and TRBJ1-1; D gene uncertain. This receptor was obtained from a man aged 25-45 years with COVID-19, enrolled during active disease. Sequences were obtained from peripheral blood. CDR3 sequence: CATSRVGRADTEAFF. In DNA, the CDR3 is TGTGCCACCAGCAGAGTGGGGAGGGCCGACACTGAAGCTTTCTTT.